This is a list of T cell receptor beta chains from one sample in a study of breast tumors, draining lymph nodes, adjacent tissues. One entry per CDR3 protein, called by TCRdb with MiXCR from the multiplex PCR reads. The table lists 190,000 or so distinct CDR3 sequences, 31% of them singletons. The sequenced sample consisted of axillary lymph node tissue. Receptors originate from a female donor with breast cancer. Some clones in this sample may be carry-over from other donors' samples. Both conserved end residues are part of each CDR3. The D gene is left open where the match is weak. Only some rows state a clone size, as once, few, many or a class for expanded clones.

size,J,V,D,DNA,CDR3
-,TRBJ1-1,TRBV6-6,TRBD1,TGTGCCAGCAGCCGACAGGGATTGATGAACACTGAAGCTTTCTTT,CASSRQGLMNTEAFF
many,TRBJ1-5,TRBV7-8,TRBD1,TGTGCCAGCAGCCTTCTGACAGGGGTAAGGAGTCAGCCCCAGCATTTT,CASSLLTGVRSQPQHF
-,TRBJ2-5,TRBV2,-,TGTGCCAGCAGCTTATTCGCGTCCAGCCAAGAGACCCAGTACTTC,CASSLFASSQETQYF
many,TRBJ2-2,TRBV7-9,-,TGTGCCAGCAGCCAGCCAGGACTTGCGAACACCGGGGAGCTGTTTTTT,CASSQPGLANTGELFF
-,TRBJ1-1,TRBV30,-,TGTGCCTGGAGGGCGACACACAACATGAACACTGAAGCTTTCTTT,CAWRATHNMNTEAFF
many,TRBJ2-3,TRBV7-8,TRBD1,TGTGCCAGCAGCTTAGTGACAGGGGCTGGGACAGATACGCAGTATTTT,CASSLVTGAGTDTQYF
-,TRBJ2-2,TRBV7-9,-,TGTGCCAGCAGCAACAGCGGGGAGCTGTTTTTT,CASSNSGELFF
many,TRBJ2-7,TRBV6-5,TRBD1,TGTGCCAGCAGGACAGGGTACGAGCAGTACTTC,CASRTGYEQYF
many,TRBJ2-1,TRBV19,-,TGTGCCAGTACTCTCAACGTCGTAACAGCTGAGCAGTTCTTC,CASTLNVVTAEQFF
-,TRBJ1-1,TRBV5-1,TRBD1,TGCGCCAGCAGCTTAAGAGACAGGGGGCTTGAAGCTTTCTTT,CASSLRDRGLEAFF
many,TRBJ1-4,TRBV5-1,-,TGCGCCAGCAGCTTGGCCTGGGAGGTCGATGAAAAACTGTTTTTT,CASSLAWEVDEKLFF
few,TRBJ2-1,TRBV11-1,TRBD1,TGTGCCAGCAGCTTAGCGGCAGGGGGACAGTTCTTC,CASSLAAGGQFF
-,TRBJ2-5,TRBV2,TRBD1,TGTGCCAGCTCGGACAGGGCTGAGACCCAGTACTTC,CASSDRAETQYF
many,TRBJ2-1,TRBV5-1,TRBD1,TGCGCCAGCAGCTTTCTCCCCGTACAGGGGGCGAATGAGCAGTTCTTC,CASSFLPVQGANEQFF
medium-sized,TRBJ2-5,TRBV25-1,-,TGTGCCAGCAGTGAGGGGGAGACCCAGTACTTC,CASSEGETQYF
many,TRBJ1-2,TRBV10-3,-,TGTGCCATCAGTGGATCAGGAGTCTATGGCTACACCTTC,CAISGSGVYGYTF
-,TRBJ1-5,TRBV6-1,TRBD1,TGTGCCAGCAGGATGGAGGCAGGGGGTGGGCAGCCCCAGCATTTT,CASRMEAGGGQPQHF
many,TRBJ2-3,TRBV30,-,TGTGCCTGGAGTAGGAGGACCCCCAGCCAGGGTACGCAGTATTTT,CAWSRRTPSQGTQYF
few,TRBJ2-6,TRBV5-6,-,TGTGCCAGCAGCTTGGTCGGGGCGCGAAGCTCTGGGGCCAACGTCCTGACTTTC,CASSLVGARSSGANVLTF
many,TRBJ2-5,TRBV5-1,-,TGTGCCAGCAGTTTACAAGAGACCCAGTACTTC,CASSLQETQYF
-,TRBJ2-6,TRBV12-3/TRBV12-4,-,TGTGCCAGCAGTTATCGGGCTTTC,CASSYRAF
many,TRBJ2-1,TRBV10-2,TRBD2,TGCGCCAGCACCCGGACTAGGGGTAATGAGCAGTTCTTC,CASTRTRGNEQFF
-,TRBJ2-3,TRBV20-1,-,TGCAGTGCTAGCAAGGTCAAAAGGGGCAGATTAGCGCAGTATTTT,CSASKVKRGRLAQYF
many,TRBJ2-1,TRBV7-3,TRBD1,TGTGCCAGCAGCCGGGACAGGGGGATCGGTGAGCAGTTCTTC,CASSRDRGIGEQFF
many,TRBJ2-2,TRBV7-9,-,TGTGCCAGCAGCACTGTGGGGACCGGGGAGCTGTTTTTT,CASSTVGTGELFF
many,TRBJ2-1,TRBV20-1,TRBD2,TGCAGTGCTAGAGTCAATTTCGGGACTAGCGGGTTTAGCTCCTACAATGAGCAGTTCTTC,CSARVNFGTSGFSSYNEQFF